These T cell receptor beta chains were read from a single sample in a study of regulatory T cells in long-lasting Graves disease. MiXCR, applied by TCRdb to the multiplex PCR reads, yields one record per CDR3 protein. The data show around 470,000 distinct CDR3 sequences, around 13% seen once. In addition, the sample was reused for a study of T cells in Graves' hyperthyroidism and ophthalmopathy.

Sequencing was performed on peripheral blood mononuclear cells (PBMCs), taken at new diagnosis, from a patient treated with antithyroid drugs. All receptors derive from a woman between 45 and 60 years old with Graves disease. Each CDR3 is given with its conserved first and last residue. Each record gives: clone size, D gene, V gene, J gene, CDR3 DNA, CDR3 protein. D genes are given only for firm matches. Part of the rows lack a size; the others show once, few, many or a class for expanded clones.

>-|TRBD2|TRBV5-1|TRBJ2-7
TGCGCCAGCAGCTTGGCCAAGACTAGCGGGAGGCGTCGGGTCGACGAGCAGTACTTC
CASSLAKTSGRRRVDEQYF
>many|TRBD2|TRBV6-1|TRBJ2-1
TGTGCCAGCAGTCGGGGCGGGAGTAGGAATGAGCAGTTCTTC
CASSRGGSRNEQFF
>few|-|TRBV10-3|TRBJ1-3
TGTGCCATCAGTGAGTCGAGCTTCGGACCGGGAAACACCATATATTTT
CAISESSFGPGNTIYF
>many|-|TRBV7-8|TRBJ2-7
TGTGCCATCAGCTTATATCTGGGGGCCTACGAGCAGTACTTC
CAISLYLGAYEQYF
>many|-|TRBV24-1|TRBJ2-7
TGTGCCACCAGTGAGAACGACTACGAGCAGTACTTC
CATSENDYEQYF
>-|-|TRBV28|TRBJ2-7
TGTGCCAGCAGTACACAGGGAATTCTCTCCTACGAGCAGTACTTC
CASSTQGILSYEQYF
>-|TRBD2|TRBV11-1|TRBJ2-7
TGTGCCAGCAGCTGGACTAGCGAAGCCCTGTTGGGGGAGCAGTACTTC
CASSWTSEALLGEQYF
>-|-|TRBV10-2|TRBJ2-5
TGCGCCAGCAGTAAGGGGGACAACTGGCGGGAGACCCAGTACTTC
CASSKGDNWRETQYF
>-|-|TRBV19|TRBJ1-1
TGTGCCAGTACCCAGCCCATTTCGAACACTGAAGCTTTCTTT
CASTQPISNTEAFF
>-|TRBD2|TRBV20-1|TRBJ2-7
TGCAGTGCAACGGGACTAGCGGGACTCGAGCAGTACTTC
CSATGLAGLEQYF
>many|TRBD1|TRBV7-3|TRBJ1-6
TGTGCCAGCAGCGAACAGGGGGTGATCTCACCCCTCCACTTT
CASSEQGVISPLHF
>many|-|TRBV28|TRBJ2-1
TGTGCCAGCAGTTTATTAATAGTTGACAGGAGAAACAATGAGCAGTTCTTC
CASSLLIVDRRNNEQFF
>many|-|TRBV18|TRBJ2-1
TGTGCCAGCTCACCGTCAAGTGCGACTTACAATGAGCAGTTCTTC
CASSPSSATYNEQFF
>many|-|TRBV7-8|TRBJ2-7
TGTGCCAGCGCGATGGACTACGAGCAGTACTTC
CASAMDYEQYF
>few|-|TRBV5-1|TRBJ2-3
TGCGCCAGCACCTCGGACTTCACAGATACGCAGTATTTT
CASTSDFTDTQYF
>many|-|TRBV7-6|TRBJ1-6
TGTGCCAGCAGCTTGGCGGCGAATTCACCCCTCCACTTT
CASSLAANSPLHF
>-|-|TRBV19|TRBJ2-1
TGTGCCACCGGACTGGATTACAATGAGCAGTTCTTC
CATGLDYNEQFF
>many|-|TRBV12-3/TRBV12-4|TRBJ2-1
TGTGCCAGCAGCCGGGATACACCGTACAATGAGCAGTTCTTC
CASSRDTPYNEQFF
>many|TRBD1|TRBV6-1|TRBJ2-2
TGTGCCAGCGGGACAGCCGCGAACACCGGGGAGCTGTTTTTT
CASGTAANTGELFF
>many|-|TRBV7-8|TRBJ1-1
TGTGCCAGCAGCTTTGGAGGCCTGAACACTGAAGCTTTCTTT
CASSFGGLNTEAFF
>few|TRBD2|TRBV11-2|TRBJ2-3
TGTGCCAGCAGCTTGGTGGTAGCGGGTTTTGCAGATACGCAGTATTTT
CASSLVVAGFADTQYF
>many|-|TRBV2|TRBJ1-2
TGTGCCAGCAGCACCGTTAGGGGAAACTATGGCTACACCTTC
CASSTVRGNYGYTF
>many|TRBD2|TRBV11-3|TRBJ2-1
TGTGCCAGCAGCTACCCTAGCGGGAGACCCCCTCTCTACTACAATGAGCAGTTCTTC
CASSYPSGRPPLYYNEQFF
>-|TRBD2|TRBV29-1|TRBJ2-3
TGCAGCGTTTCAGCGGGACTAGCGGAGGCAGATACGCAGTATTTT
CSVSAGLAEADTQYF
>-|-|TRBV7-2|TRBJ1-1
TGTGCCAGCAGTTCCGCCATGGAGCGCACTGAAGCTTTCTTT
CASSSAMERTEAFF
>-|TRBD2|TRBV5-1|TRBJ2-7
TGCGCCAGCACCACTACTAGCGGAACCTCCTACGAGCAGTACTTC
CASTTTSGTSYEQYF
>-|TRBD2|TRBV20-1|TRBJ2-7
TGCAGTGCGCTGAGACTAGCGGGAGGCTACGAGCAGTACTTC
CSALRLAGGYEQYF
>-|-|TRBV5-1|TRBJ2-6
TGCGCCAGCAGCTTGGGGGGTACACGGGGGGCCAACGTCCTGACTTTC
CASSLGGTRGANVLTF
>few|TRBD2|TRBV18|TRBJ2-7
TGTGCCAGCTCACAAGGGACTAGCGGAGGGGCCTACGAGCAGTACTTC
CASSQGTSGGAYEQYF